The 22 T cell receptor beta chains reported below all come from one sample, sequenced in a study of metastatic and nonmetastatic thyroid tumors (dated by TCRdb to between 2020 and 2021). None of the patients had been given any treatment before thyroid surgery. Preparation of the library involved PCR. TCRdb shows the sequencer as Illumina HiSeq 4000. TCRdb reprocessed the public reads (quality trimming at Q25 with fastp, clone calling with MiXCR) and kept in-frame beta chains. This sample comprises around 31,000 clones, approximately 16% of them detected only once. Of the sample, over 15% is held by the ten largest clones. The sequenced material came from blood. The origin of the receptors is a male donor with papillary thyroid cancer or a benign thyroid nodule (not recorded which). Some clones in this sample may be carry-over from other donors' samples.

The table lists this clone with many counts. The chain is built from TRBV3-1 and TRBJ2-7; TRBD1 might be the D (5 bases). The CDR3 totals 13 residues. The V end lost 3 bases, the J end lost 2 bases, and 8 bases lay between the germline ends. The germline V gene has CDR1 LGHDT and CDR2 YNNKEL (reference sequence). The CDR3: CASSHRQPYEQYF. CDR3 nucleotide sequence: TGTGCCAGCAGCCACCGACAGCCCTACGAGCAGTACTTC.

This clone was recorded at least ten times. The chain has TRBV5-4 and TRBJ2-7, with D maybe TRBD1 (5 bases). CDR3 length: 15 amino acids. Trimming removed 2 bases from V and 2 bases from J, with 14 bases in between. Per germline, CDR1 SGHNT and CDR2 YYREEE (reference sequence). The CDR3 region is CASSLTTAIAYEQYF. The CDR3 nucleotides are TGTGCCAGCAGCTTAACGACAGCCATAGCCTACGAGCAGTACTTC.

This clone was seen repeatedly, ten times or more. The genes are TRBV20-1 and TRBJ1-1; no clear D. Trimming stripped 6 bases from V and 5 bases from J, with 13 bases between. CDR3 size: 12 residues. Germline assignment: CDR1 DFQATT and CDR2 SNEGSKA (reference sequence). The CDR3 nucleotides are TGCAGTGCGGGCGGCGGAGGAACTGAAGCTTTCTTT. Translated: CSAGGGGTEAFF.

This chain links TRBV12-3 or TRBV12-4 with TRBJ2-7; 8 bases align to TRBD2. This CDR3 comprises 15 residues. The V segment lost 3 bases and the J segment 4 bases; nucleotides outside the gene matches: 8. Here the CDR3 DNA reads TGTGCCAGCAGTTTTGCAGGGCGGGAGGTGTACGAGCAGTACTTC. This translates into CASSFAGREVYEQYF.

The gene calls are TRBV29-1 and TRBJ2-1, with TRBD2 matching 10 bases. Germline lookup yields CDR1 SQVTM and CDR2 ANQGSEA. V was pared by 8 bases and J by 7 bases, with 11 bases of the junction left unmatched. The CDR3 sequence is 14 residues long. The CDR3 is CSTLSGRGRNEQFF. The CDR3 DNA sequence: TGCAGCACCTTAAGCGGGAGGGGAAGGAATGAGCAGTTCTTC.

This clone was detected many times. The V call is TRBV7-2, the J call TRBJ2-1; D call uncertain. With 1 base removed from V and 10 bases from J, the gap between germline ends came to 8 bases. Germline V gives CDR1 SGHTA, CDR2 FQGNSA. The CDR3 loop spans 12 amino acids. CDR3 sequence (DNA): TGTGCCAGCAGCTTAGAGGTGGCAGAGCAGTTCTTC. It encodes CASSLEVAEQFF.

Turning to this clone: The germline gene is not matched at one end of the junction; a read error may be the cause. This chain links TRBV5-1 with TRBJ1-6, with a possible D match to TRBD1 (6 bases). This CDR3 has 14 amino acids. Germline V gives CDR1 SGHRS, CDR2 YFSETQ. CDR3 in DNA: TGCGCCAGAAGCCCCGGCGGGACAAATTCACACCTCCACTTT. Residues: CARSPGGTNSHLHF.

This clone was recorded a few times. This chain connects TRBV27 to TRBJ2-1; 8 bases align to TRBD1. The V and J ends lost 8 bases and 5 bases, in that order; junction bases with no gene match: 11. CDR3 length: 15 residues. The germline gives CDR1 MNHEY, CDR2 SMNVEV (reference sequence). The CDR3: CASRDPGQVHNEQFF. CDR3 bases: TGTGCCAGCCGAGACCCGGGACAGGTGCACAATGAGCAGTTCTTC.

In DNA, the CDR3 is TGCGCCAGTGTTGGTCGGCGGAATGAAAAACTGTTTTTT. This encodes CASVGRRNEKLFF. The chain employs TRBV10-2 and TRBJ1-4; D remains unclear. Per the germline V gene, CDR1 is WSHSY and CDR2 is SAAADI. Trimming cost V 9 bases and J 5 bases, with 13 bases left between them. This CDR3 is 13 amino acids long.

This clone has a count of ten or more. The chain links TRBV20-1 to TRBJ2-1, with 9 nucleotides matching TRBD2. Losses at the gene ends were 3 bases for V and 7 bases for J; bases not matched to a gene: 7. This CDR3 contains 14 residues. Germline assignment: CDR1 DFQATT and CDR2 SNEGSKA (reference sequence). CDR3 sequence: CSARTSGGWNEQFF. CDR3 nucleotide sequence: TGCAGTGCTAGGACTAGCGGAGGGTGGAATGAGCAGTTCTTC.

In its sample, this clone was seen many times. The chain carries TRBV20-1 and TRBJ2-3, with TRBD1 matching 7 bases. This CDR3 contains 15 residues. Germline V gene sequence: CDR1 DFQATT, CDR2 SNEGSKA (reference sequence). The junction had 15 bases not matched to a gene; V was cut back by 6 bases and J by 6 bases. CDR3 in DNA: TGCAGTGCCATCTCGCCGGGACAGAATGAGGATACGCAGTATTTT. Its translation: CSAISPGQNEDTQYF.

The chain recombines TRBV28 with TRBJ2-7, with TRBD2 as a possible D gene (5 bases). Germline CDR1 is MDHEN and CDR2 is SYDVKM. Trimming removed 2 bases from V and 2 bases from J, with 7 bases in between. The CDR3 covers 13 residues. CDR3 bases: TGTGCCAGCAGTTTAGCAGCGGCCTACGAGCAGTACTTC. Encoded protein: CASSLAAAYEQYF.

The chain links TRBV6-1 to TRBJ2-7; D is possibly TRBD1 (6 bases). CDR1 is MNHNS, CDR2 SASEGT, per germline. The V end was cut by 6 bases, the J end by 5 bases, with 20 bases between. CDR3 length equals 15 residues. The CDR3 sequence is CASRGHPQGIHEQYF. The DNA for the CDR3 is TGTGCCAGCAGGGGACATCCACAAGGAATCCACGAGCAGTACTTC.

This clone was seen ten or more times. The chain is built from TRBV10-2 and TRBJ1-5; 7 nucleotides line up with TRBD1. This CDR3 has 19 residues. The V gene end was trimmed by 6 bases and the J gene end by 0 bases; junction bases not matched to a gene: 17. Looked up from germline, CDR1 is WSHSY and CDR2 is SAAADI. This CDR3 is CASRRTGLRIAASNQPQHF. DNA of the CDR3: TGCGCCAGCAGAAGGACAGGACTCAGGATCGCCGCTAGCAATCAGCCCCAGCATTTT.

This clone was recorded at least ten times. CDR3 protein: CASSPGADTQYF. Written as DNA, the CDR3 is TGTGCCAGCAGCCCGGGGGCAGATACGCAGTATTTT. This chain links TRBV7-2 with TRBJ2-3, with a weak D call TRBD2 (6 bases). Germline V lookup: CDR1 SGHTA, CDR2 FQGNSA. The length of the CDR3 is 12 residues. With 5 bases removed from V and 4 bases from J, the gap between germline ends came to 7 bases.

This clone was picked up many times. J is TRBJ2-2 and V is TRBV7-2; D call uncertain. The germline V gene has CDR1 SGHTA and CDR2 FQGNSA. The CDR3 consists of 13 residues. V was clipped by 5 bases and J by 5 bases, with 9 bases between them. CDR3 sequence reads: CASSTIPTGELFF. CDR3 coding DNA: TGTGCCAGCAGCACAATTCCGACCGGGGAGCTGTTTTTT.

This clone was seen repeatedly, ten times or more. In nucleotides, the CDR3 is TGTGCCAGCAGAGCGGGAGGGCGCACCGGGGAGCTGTTTTTT. Translating gives CASRAGGRTGELFF. V and J are TRBV6-2 or TRBV6-3 and TRBJ2-2, with TRBD2 identical over 10 bases. The CDR3 contains 14 residues. J was trimmed by 4 bases and V by 6 bases; bases with no gene match: 2. Germline values: CDR1 MNHEY, CDR2 SVGEGT.

In this sample, this clone turned up many times. V and J are TRBV7-8 and TRBJ2-7, with D perhaps given as TRBD1 or TRBD2 (5 bases each). V lost 5 bases, J lost 6 bases, and 23 bases lay in between. From germline, CDR1 is SGHVS and CDR2 FQNEAQ. The length of the CDR3 is 16 residues. The CDR3, as DNA: TGTGCCAGCAGCAGAGCCGGGACCGTCGTTCAGGGCGAGCAGTACTTC. It translates to CASSRAGTVVQGEQYF.

Many counts were recorded for this clone. The chain uses TRBV5-6 and TRBJ2-2, with 8 bases matching TRBD2. There are 16 residues in the CDR3. Germline CDR1 SGHDT, CDR2 YYEEEE. V lost 1 base, J lost 1 base, and 3 bases stayed unmatched. CDR3 DNA: TGTGCCAGCAGCTTGCCGGCGGGAGGGAACACCGGGGAGCTGTTTTTT. Translated: CASSLPAGGNTGELFF.

The V call is TRBV7-9, the J call TRBJ2-3; D ambiguous. This CDR3 has 12 residues. V dropped 10 bases and J dropped 6 bases, with 14 bases sitting between them. Germline lookup yields CDR1 SEHNR and CDR2 FQNEAQ (reference sequence). CDR3 region: CAITLDADTQYF. The CDR3 nucleotides read TGTGCCATCACCTTAGATGCGGATACGCAGTATTTT.

This clone has a count of ten or more. The J gene is TRBJ2-7, the V gene TRBV20-1, with D possibly being TRBD1 (5 bases). The CDR3 is 12 amino acids. V gave up 5 bases and J gave up 1 base, with 9 bases separating them. Looked up from germline, CDR1 is DFQATT and CDR2 is SNEGSKA (reference sequence). CDR3 nucleotides: TGCAGTGCTCAGGGCCGATCCTACGAGCAGTACTTC. Its protein product is CSAQGRSYEQYF.

This sequence joins TRBV6-6 and TRBJ1-1; D perhaps matches TRBD1 (5 bases). CDR1 and CDR2 from the germline V gene are MNHNY and SVGAGI (reference sequence). The V gene lost 0 bases and the J gene lost 6 bases, with 11 bases spanning the gap. The CDR3 has 14 residues. The CDR3 is CASSYSWGHAEAFF. The CDR3 DNA reads TGTGCCAGCAGTTACTCTTGGGGCCACGCTGAAGCTTTCTTT.